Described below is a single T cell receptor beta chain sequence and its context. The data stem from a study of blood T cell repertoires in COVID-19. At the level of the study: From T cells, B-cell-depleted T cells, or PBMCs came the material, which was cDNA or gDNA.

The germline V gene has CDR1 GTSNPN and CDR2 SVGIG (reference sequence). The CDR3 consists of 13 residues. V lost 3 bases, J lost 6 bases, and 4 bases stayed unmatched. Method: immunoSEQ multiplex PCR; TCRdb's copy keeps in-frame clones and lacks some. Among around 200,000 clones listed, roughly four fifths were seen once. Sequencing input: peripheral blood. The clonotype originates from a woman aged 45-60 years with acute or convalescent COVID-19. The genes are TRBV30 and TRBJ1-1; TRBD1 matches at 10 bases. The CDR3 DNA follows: TGTGCCTGGAGCACGGACAGGGGGGCTGAAGCTTTCTTT. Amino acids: CAWSTDRGAEAFF.